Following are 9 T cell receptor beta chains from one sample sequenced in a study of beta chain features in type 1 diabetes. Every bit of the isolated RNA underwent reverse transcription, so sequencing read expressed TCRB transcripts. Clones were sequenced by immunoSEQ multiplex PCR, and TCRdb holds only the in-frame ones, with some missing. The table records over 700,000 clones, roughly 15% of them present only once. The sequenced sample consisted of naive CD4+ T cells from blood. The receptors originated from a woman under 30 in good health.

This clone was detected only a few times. The CDR3 nucleotides are TGTGCCAGCAGTTACGGGGGGCTGGAGACCCAGTACTTC. The encoded protein is CASSYGGLETQYF. This rearrangement joins TRBV6-6 to TRBJ2-5; D tentatively fits TRBD1 or TRBD2 (6 bases each). Between the trimmed V and J ends, which lost 2 bases and 5 bases, there was a span of 9 bases. The CDR3 consists of 13 residues. Germline-derived CDR1 and CDR2 are MNHNY and SVGAGI (reference sequence).

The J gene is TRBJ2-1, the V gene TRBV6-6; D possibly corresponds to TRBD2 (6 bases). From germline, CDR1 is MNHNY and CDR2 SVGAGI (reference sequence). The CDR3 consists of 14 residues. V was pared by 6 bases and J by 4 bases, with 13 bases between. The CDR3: CASRSGLFYNEQFF. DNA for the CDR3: TGTGCCAGCAGGTCGGGACTTTTTTACAATGAGCAGTTCTTC.

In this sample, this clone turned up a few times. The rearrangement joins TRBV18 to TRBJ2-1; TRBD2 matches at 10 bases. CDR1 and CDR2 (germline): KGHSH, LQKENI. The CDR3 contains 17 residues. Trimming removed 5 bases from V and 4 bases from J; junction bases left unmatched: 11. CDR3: CASSKSVAGGAYNEQFF. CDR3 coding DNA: TGTGCCAGCTCAAAAAGCGTAGCGGGAGGTGCTTACAATGAGCAGTTCTTC.

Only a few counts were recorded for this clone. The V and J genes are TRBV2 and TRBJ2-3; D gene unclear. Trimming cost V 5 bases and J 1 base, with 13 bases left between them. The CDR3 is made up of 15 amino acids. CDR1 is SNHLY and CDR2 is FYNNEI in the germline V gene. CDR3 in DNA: TGTGCCAGCAGTTCTCACCGGCAGGGCACAGATACGCAGTATTTT. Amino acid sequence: CASSSHRQGTDTQYF.

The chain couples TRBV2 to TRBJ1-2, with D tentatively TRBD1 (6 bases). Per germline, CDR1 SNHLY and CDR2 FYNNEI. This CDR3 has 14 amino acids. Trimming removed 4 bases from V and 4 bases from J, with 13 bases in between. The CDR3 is CASSVTVGAYGYTF. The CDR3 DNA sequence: TGTGCCAGCAGTGTAACAGTGGGGGCCTATGGCTACACCTTC. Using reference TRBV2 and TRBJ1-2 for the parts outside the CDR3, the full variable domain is EPEVTQTPSHQVTQMGQEVILRCVPISNHLYFYWYRQILGQKVEFLVSFYNNEISEKSEIFDDQFSVERPDGSNFTLKIRSTKLEDSAMYFCASSVTVGAYGYTFGSGTRLTVV.

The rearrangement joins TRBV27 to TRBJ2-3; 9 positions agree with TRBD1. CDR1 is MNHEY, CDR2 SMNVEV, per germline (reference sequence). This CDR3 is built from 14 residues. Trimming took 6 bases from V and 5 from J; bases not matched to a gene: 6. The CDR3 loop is CASRATGGIDTQYF. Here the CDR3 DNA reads TGTGCCAGCAGAGCGACAGGGGGGATAGATACGCAGTATTTT.

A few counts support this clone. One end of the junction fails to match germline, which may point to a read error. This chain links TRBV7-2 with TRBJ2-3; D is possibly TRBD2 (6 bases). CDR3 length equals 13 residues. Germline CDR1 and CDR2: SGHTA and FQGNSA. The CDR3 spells CASSPLRREITDF. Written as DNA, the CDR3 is TGTGCCAGCAGCCCTCTTCGGAGGGAGATCACAGATTTT.

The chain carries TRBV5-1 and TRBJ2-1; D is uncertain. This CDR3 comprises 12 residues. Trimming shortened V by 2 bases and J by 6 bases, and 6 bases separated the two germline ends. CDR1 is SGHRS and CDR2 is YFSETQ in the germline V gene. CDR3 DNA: TGCGCCAGCAGCTTCTCCACCAATGAGCAGTTCTTC. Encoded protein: CASSFSTNEQFF.

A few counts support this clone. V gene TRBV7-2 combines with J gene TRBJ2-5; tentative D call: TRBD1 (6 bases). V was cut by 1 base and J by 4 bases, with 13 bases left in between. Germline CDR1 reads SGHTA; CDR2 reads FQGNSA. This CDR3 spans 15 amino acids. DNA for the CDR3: TGTGCCAGCAGCTTAGTGGCCAGGGGTGGAGAGACCCAGTACTTC. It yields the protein CASSLVARGGETQYF.